These T cell receptor beta chains were read from a single sample in a study of breast tumors, draining lymph nodes, adjacent tissues. TCRdb recomputed calls from the multiplex PCR reads with MiXCR, one row per CDR3 protein. The table shows about 180,000 distinct CDR3 sequences, with about 33% occurring only once. Sequenced material: axillary lymph node tissue. The receptors shown here come from a female donor with breast cancer. Some clones in this sample may be carry-over from other donors' samples. CDR3s include the opening cysteine and the closing phenylalanine or tryptophan. D genes are given only for firm matches. Rows give clone size only sometimes, using once, few, many, or a class for an expanded clone.

clone_size d_call j_call v_call cdr3_aa cdr3_nt
few TRBD1 TRBJ1-1 TRBV14 CASSKGQRGWNTEAFF TGTGCCAGCAGCAAGGGACAGAGAGGTTGGAACACTGAAGCTTTCTTT
- - TRBJ1-3 TRBV7-6 CASSLGGAQGPGNTIYF TGTGCCAGCAGCTTAGGAGGGGCACAGGGCCCTGGAAACACCATATATTTT
many - TRBJ2-3 TRBV10-1 CASSESKLPLDTQYF TGCGCCAGCAGTGAGTCGAAGCTCCCCCTAGATACGCAGTATTTT
- - TRBJ1-6 TRBV6-6 CASSYTRGSPLHF TGTGCCAGCAGTTACACGAGGGGTTCACCCCTCCACTTT
few - TRBJ1-1 TRBV5-1 CASSLVVNTEAFF TGCGCCAGCAGCTTGGTCGTTAACACTGAAGCTTTCTTT
few - TRBJ1-1 TRBV12-3/TRBV12-4 CASSLKVEAFF TGTGCCAGCAGTTTAAAAGTTGAAGCTTTCTTT
many - TRBJ1-5 TRBV28 CASSLGGTALRQPQHF TGTGCCAGCAGTTTAGGGGGGACCGCGCTGAGGCAGCCCCAGCATTTT
- TRBD1 TRBJ1-6 TRBV28 CASSWGDRGHSPLHF TGTGCCAGCAGTTGGGGCGACAGGGGGCATTCACCCCTCCACTTT
- - TRBJ1-1 TRBV6-5 CASSRGSPNTEAFF TGTGCCAGCAGCCGAGGGTCCCCCAACACTGAAGCTTTCTTT
many TRBD2 TRBJ2-5 TRBV3-1 CASSLLLAGGRETQYF TGTGCCAGCAGCCTATTATTAGCGGGTGGCCGGGAGACCCAGTACTTC
many - TRBJ2-7 TRBV20-1 CSASIGRHEQYF TGCAGTGCTAGTATTGGGAGGCACGAGCAGTACTTC
many TRBD1 TRBJ1-2 TRBV30 CAWSVGTAYGYTF TGTGCCTGGAGTGTAGGGACAGCCTATGGCTACACCTTC
few - TRBJ1-5 TRBV6-5 CATGPGPSGNQPQHF TGTGCCACGGGTCCCGGACCCTCGGGCAATCAGCCCCAGCATTTT
- - TRBJ1-5 TRBV20-1 CSARDHLQPSGTDTQHF TGCAGTGCTAGAGATCATCTGCAGCCCAGCGGCACAGATACGCAGCATTTT
many - TRBJ1-2 TRBV10-3 CAISQYPLFGYTIANYGYPF TGTGCCATCAGTCAATACCCGCTATTCGGCTATACCATAGCTAACTATGGCTACCCCTTC
- - TRBJ2-1 TRBV30 CAWSAYRQASYNEQFF TGTGCCTGGAGTGCCTATCGACAGGCCTCCTACAATGAGCAGTTCTTC
many TRBD1 TRBJ2-2 TRBV12-3/TRBV12-4 CASSYGTGGITGELFF TGTGCCAGCAGTTATGGGACAGGGGGAATCACCGGGGAGCTGTTTTTT
many - TRBJ2-7 TRBV2 CASRGVLLNF TGTGCCAGTAGAGGCGTTCTCCTCAACTTC
- - TRBJ2-6 TRBV30 CAWSPTGLTF TGTGCCTGGAGTCCCACCGGCCTGACTTTC
many TRBD1 TRBJ1-4 TRBV30 CAWSSDRVGETNEKLFF TGTGCCTGGAGTTCCGACAGGGTAGGAGAGACTAATGAAAAACTGTTTTTT
many - TRBJ2-7 TRBV7-6 CASSKTGPNYEQYF TGTGCCAGCAGCAAGACAGGTCCCAACTACGAGCAGTACTTC
- - TRBJ1-2 TRBV5-1 CASSLGRSCGYTF TGCGCTAGCAGCTTGGGTAGGAGCTGTGGCTACACCTTC
- - TRBJ2-5 TRBV28 CASSLGRVVETQYF TGTGCCAGCAGTTTAGGCAGGGTTGTGGAGACCCAGTACTTC
- - TRBJ2-2 TRBV7-3 CASSWRGKNTGELFF TGTGCCAGCAGCTGGAGGGGCAAGAACACCGGGGAGCTGTTTTTT